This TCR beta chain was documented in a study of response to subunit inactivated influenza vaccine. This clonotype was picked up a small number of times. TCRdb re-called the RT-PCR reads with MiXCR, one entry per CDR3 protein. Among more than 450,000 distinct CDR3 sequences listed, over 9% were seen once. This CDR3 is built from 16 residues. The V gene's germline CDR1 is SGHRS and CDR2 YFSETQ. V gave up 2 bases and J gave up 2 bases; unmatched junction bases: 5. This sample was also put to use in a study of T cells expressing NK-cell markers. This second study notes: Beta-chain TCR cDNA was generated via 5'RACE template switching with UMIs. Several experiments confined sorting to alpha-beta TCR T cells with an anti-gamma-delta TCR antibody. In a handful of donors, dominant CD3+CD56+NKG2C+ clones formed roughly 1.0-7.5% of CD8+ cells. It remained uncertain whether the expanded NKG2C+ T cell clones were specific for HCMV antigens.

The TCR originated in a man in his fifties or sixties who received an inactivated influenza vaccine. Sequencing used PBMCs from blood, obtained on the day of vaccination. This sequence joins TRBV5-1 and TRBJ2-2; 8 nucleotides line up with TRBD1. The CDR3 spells CASSLPGQANTGELFF. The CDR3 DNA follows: TGCGCCAGCAGCTTACCGGGACAGGCAAACACCGGGGAGCTGTTTTTT.